This T cell receptor beta chain originates from a study of T cell responses to AZD1222 COVID-19 vaccine. The wider study: Investigators merged groups given second doses at roughly 4 or roughly 12 weeks. Study-level points and caveats: The sample set comprised mostly white British donors with more females, and clonal diversity was possibly underestimated. The study found Spike-specific TCR breadth and depth rose after two AZD1222 doses.

With respect to this clone: Its antigen remains unidentified.

Profiling relied on immunoSEQ multiplex PCR, and the TCRdb table lists in-frame clones only, not all of them. The data show about 150,000 clones, with 80% to 95% seen just once and roughly 2.2% held by the top ten. The germline gives CDR1 SGDLS, CDR2 YYNGEE. Trimming stripped 3 bases from V and 4 bases from J, with 8 bases between. This CDR3 contains 13 residues. The gene calls are TRBV9 and TRBJ1-3; D is ambiguous. The sample consisted of peripheral blood, taken on day 0 of AZD1222 vaccination. The receptor's source is an adult in good health. The CDR3 reads CASSGGSGNTIYF. The CDR3 nucleotides read TGTGCCAGCAGCGGTGGGAGCGGAAACACCATATATTTT. Variable domain in full (rest from reference TRBV9 and TRBJ1-3): DSGVTQTPKHLITATGQRVTLRCSPRSGDLSVYWYQQSLDQGLQFLIQYYNGEERAKGNILERFSAQQFPDLHSELNLSSLELGDSALYFCASSGGSGNTIYFGEGSWLTVV.